Following are 23 T cell receptor beta chains from one sample sequenced in a study of post-analysis software for immune sequencing data. Prepared libraries of TCR beta cDNA carried unique molecular identifiers. TCRdb re-called the PCR reads with MiXCR, one entry per CDR3 protein. The sample lists about 430,000 distinct CDR3 sequences; 35% to 45% were seen once. Their target antigens are unknown. Findings of the study overall: Four or five TRBV segments were more frequent in patients than controls; TRBV5-6, TRBV5-1 and TRBV20-1 belonged to this group.

Sequenced sample: blood. Receptors were obtained from a girl aged 2-10 years with multiple sclerosis.

This clonotype was observed a handful of times. The V call is TRBV11-2, the J call TRBJ2-1; 8 bases line up with TRBD2. Trimming cost V 5 bases and J 0 bases; bases outside gene matches: 6. CDR1 and CDR2 from the germline V gene are SGHAT and FQNNGV. This CDR3 is 16 amino acids long. The CDR3 loop reads CASSPRLARSYNEQFF. CDR3 coding DNA: TGTGCCAGCAGCCCTAGACTAGCGCGCTCCTACAATGAGCAGTTCTTC. The full variable domain, completed using reference TRBV11-2 and TRBJ2-1, is EAGVAQSPRYKIIEKRQSVAFWCNPISGHATLYWYQQILGQGPKLLIQFQNNGVVDDSQLPKDRFSAERLKGVDSTLKIQPAKLEDSAVYLCASSPRLARSYNEQFFGPGTRLTVL.

The DNA of the CDR3 is TGCAGTGCTAGAGAGACTAGCGGGTACACAGATACGCAGTATTTT. Translation gives CSARETSGYTDTQYF. The V and J genes are TRBV20-1 and TRBJ2-3; 10 bases are a match to TRBD2. Per the germline V gene, CDR1 is DFQATT and CDR2 is SNEGSKA (reference sequence). CDR3 length equals 15 residues. J lost 2 bases, V lost 0 bases, and 2 bases had no gene match.

The chain uses TRBV4-1 and TRBJ2-3, with TRBD2 identical over 7 bases. The CDR3 length is 14 residues. CDR1 is MGHRA and CDR2 is YSYEKL in the germline V gene. V trimming: 6 bases; J trimming: 3 bases; junction bases outside the gene matches: 6. CDR3 bases: TGCGCCAGCAGGGCAATAGCGGGTACAGATACGCAGTATTTT. It encodes CASRAIAGTDTQYF.

The chain links TRBV20-1 to TRBJ2-7, with D tentatively TRBD1 or TRBD2 (5 bases each). This CDR3 has 14 amino acids. The germline V gene encodes CDR1 DFQATT and CDR2 SNEGSKA (reference sequence). Trimming shortened V by 1 base and J by 2 bases, and 12 bases separated the two germline ends. CDR3 DNA: TGCAGTGCTAGAGTTTACGGGACCACCTACGAGCAGTACTTC. Translation: CSARVYGTTYEQYF.

The chain uses TRBV7-2 and TRBJ2-1; D possibly corresponds to TRBD1 (6 bases). The V gene's germline CDR1 is SGHTA and CDR2 FQGNSA. V lost 1 base and J lost 6, with 10 bases in between. The CDR3 is 14 amino acids. The CDR3 here is CASSLVGTSNEQFF. CDR3 nucleotides: TGTGCCAGCAGCTTAGTAGGGACAAGCAATGAGCAGTTCTTC.

The chain combines TRBV6-1 with TRBJ2-1; TRBD2 might be the D (6 bases). CDR3 length equals 13 residues. With 7 bases removed from V and 7 bases from J, the gap between germline ends came to 14 bases. Per germline, CDR1 MNHNS and CDR2 SASEGT. CDR3 sequence (DNA): TGTGCCAGCATAACCGGGGGAACTAATGAGCAGTTCTTC. Its protein is CASITGGTNEQFF.

This clonotype was picked up a small number of times. This sequence joins TRBV11-2 and TRBJ2-7; 12 bases match TRBD2. Per germline, CDR1 SGHAT and CDR2 FQNNGV. The CDR3 length is 20 residues. Trimming took 4 bases from V and 4 from J; bases not matched to a gene: 20. CDR3: CASSYRRIGGTSGFTYEQYF. For the CDR3, the DNA is TGTGCCAGCAGCTATAGACGGATAGGGGGGACTAGCGGGTTCACTTACGAGCAGTACTTC.

This clonotype was picked up a small number of times. The V gene is TRBV7-8, the J gene TRBJ2-5, with TRBD1 as a possible D gene (6 bases). The DNA end favors TRBJ2-7, so the J call may be wrong. CDR3 length: 13 residues. From germline, CDR1 is SGHVS and CDR2 FQNEAQ. This CDR3 reads CASSYAGEHEQYF. DNA of the CDR3: TGTGCCAGCAGCTACGCAGGGGAACACGAGCAGTACTTC.

The rearrangement joins TRBV3-1 to TRBJ2-1, with 7 positions matching TRBD2. CDR3 length: 16 residues. The germline V gene encodes CDR1 LGHDT and CDR2 YNNKEL (reference sequence). V was clipped by 3 bases and J by 0 bases; unmatched bases: 5. As DNA, the CDR3 is TGTGCCAGCAGCCAGGACGGGGGGACCTCCTACAATGAGCAGTTCTTC. Protein sequence: CASSQDGGTSYNEQFF.

The gene calls are TRBV7-3 and TRBJ2-7, with D perhaps matching TRBD1 (6 bases). In germline, CDR1 is SGHTA, CDR2 FQGTGA. Deletions cut 5 bases from V and 6 bases from J, with 14 bases between. The CDR3 loop spans 13 amino acids. The CDR3 protein is CASSTTGSGEQYF. CDR3 bases: TGTGCCAGCAGCACAACAGGGTCGGGCGAGCAGTACTTC.

This clonotype was seen a handful of times. The V gene is TRBV5-6, the J gene TRBJ2-7; perhaps TRBD2 as D (5 bases). V lost 0 bases and J lost 6, with 10 bases in between. The CDR3 is 13 residues long. The V gene's germline CDR1 is SGHDT and CDR2 YYEEEE. The CDR3 coding sequence is TGTGCCAGCAGCTTGGACGTCAGCGGCGAGCAGTACTTC. Translating it yields CASSLDVSGEQYF.

In this sample, this clonotype turned up a few times. This rearrangement joins TRBV6-6 to TRBJ2-5; tentatively, D is TRBD1 or TRBD2 (5 bases each). In germline, CDR1 is MNHNY, CDR2 SVGAGI (reference sequence). The CDR3 totals 12 residues. Between the trimmed V and J ends, which lost 6 bases and 2 bases, there was a span of 7 bases. The CDR3 is CASRGTQETQYF. Written as DNA, the CDR3 is TGTGCCAGCAGGGGGACGCAAGAGACCCAGTACTTC.

In regard to this clonotype: Mismatch with germline at one junction end may stem from a read error. The chain is built from TRBV18 and TRBJ2-7, with TRBD2 matching 7 bases. The end of the DNA is better explained by TRBJ2-5, so the J call may be wrong. The CDR3 extends over 13 amino acids. The V gene's germline CDR1 is KGHSH and CDR2 LQKENI. The CDR3 region is CVSSRDYGETQYF. CDR3 nucleotides: TGTGTCAGCTCACGGGACTATGGAGAGACCCAGTACTTC.

This clonotype was found a few times. The rearrangement links TRBV28 to TRBJ1-2; unclear D gene. Trimming took off 7 bases at V and 8 bases at J, with 17 bases between the two ends. The CDR3 is 13 residues long. Germline-derived CDR1 and CDR2 are MDHEN and SYDVKM. The CDR3 DNA sequence: TGTGCCAGCATGACTGAGTTGCCGGGGGGCTACACCTTC. It encodes CASMTELPGGYTF.

The J gene is TRBJ2-3, the V gene TRBV4-3, with TRBD1 identical over 9 bases. Germline V gene data show CDR1 as LGHNA and CDR2 as YSLEER. The V and J ends lost 3 bases and 2 bases, in that order; junction bases with no gene match: 18. The length of the CDR3 is 20 residues. The CDR3 DNA sequence: TGCGCCAGCAGCCAGACCACTGCTGGGACAGGGCCTATTTACACAGATACGCAGTATTTT. Translated, it gives CASSQTTAGTGPIYTDTQYF.

The J gene is TRBJ1-6, the V gene TRBV5-1, with 12 bases lining up with TRBD1. The germline V gene encodes CDR1 SGHRS and CDR2 YFSETQ. The CDR3 loop spans 14 amino acids. The V segment lost 3 bases and the J segment 9 bases; nucleotides outside the gene matches: 1. CDR3 protein: CASSSGQGASPLHF. The CDR3 DNA sequence: TGCGCCAGCAGCTCGGGACAGGGGGCTTCACCCCTCCACTTT.

Only a few counts were recorded for this clonotype. This chain joins TRBV7-3 and TRBJ1-1, with D uncertain. The ends were cut back, 2 bases at V and 4 bases at J, with 8 bases in the middle. This CDR3 region has 13 residues. Per the germline V gene, CDR1 is SGHTA and CDR2 is FQGTGA. The CDR3 DNA follows: TGTGCCAGCAGCTTACAGTACGCCACTGAAGCTTTCTTT. Its protein product is CASSLQYATEAFF.

This clonotype was recorded a few times. The J gene is TRBJ2-3, the V gene TRBV18, with unresolved D. The CDR3 contains 14 residues. Per germline, CDR1 KGHSH and CDR2 LQKENI. The V end lost 1 base, the J end lost 5 bases, and 10 bases lay between the germline ends. The CDR3 region has the DNA TGTGCCAGCTCACCACTGCCGGAGCAAGATACGCAGTATTTT. It codes for CASSPLPEQDTQYF.

This clonotype has more than one count but fewer than ten. This rearrangement joins TRBV12-3 or TRBV12-4 to TRBJ2-2; TRBD1 aligns across 10 bases. The ends lost 5 bases at V and 4 bases at J; junction bases unmatched: 13. The CDR3 loop spans 18 amino acids. CDR3: CASSIRDRGLHSTGELFF. The CDR3 DNA reads TGTGCCAGCAGTATTCGAGACAGGGGGCTTCACAGCACCGGGGAGCTGTTTTTT.

The chain has TRBV28 and TRBJ2-5; 9 nucleotides align to TRBD1. CDR3 length equals 15 residues. Looked up from germline, CDR1 is MDHEN and CDR2 is SYDVKM. V shed 6 bases and J 5 bases; nucleotides not matched to a gene: 10. As DNA, the CDR3 is TGTGCCAGCAGCCGACCTACAGGGGGCCCGGAGACCCAGTACTTC. Amino acids: CASSRPTGGPETQYF.

This clonotype showed up just a few times. Here the CDR3 DNA reads TGCGCCAGCAGCTTTATAGCGGGAGGTGTCGGCGAGCAGTACTTC. Its translation: CASSFIAGGVGEQYF. V and J are TRBV5-1 and TRBJ2-7; TRBD2 agrees at 10 bases. V shed 2 bases, J shed 6 bases, and the junction held 8 bases outside the gene matches. Germline CDR1 reads SGHRS; CDR2 reads YFSETQ. The CDR3 consists of 15 residues.

This sequence joins TRBV7-3 and TRBJ2-3, with D perhaps TRBD1 or TRBD2 (5 bases each). Germline CDR1 and CDR2: SGHTA and FQGTGA. The length of the CDR3 is 14 residues. Trimming stripped 6 bases from V and 2 bases from J, with 12 bases between. CDR3 region: CASSLWGSTDTQYF. In DNA, the CDR3 is TGTGCCAGCAGTCTATGGGGGTCCACAGATACGCAGTATTTT.

This clonotype was observed a handful of times. V usage is TRBV25-1 and J usage is TRBJ2-7; the D gene is possibly TRBD2 (5 bases). The CDR3 is 15 amino acids. V dropped 6 bases and J dropped 3 bases, with 18 bases sitting between them. Germline values: CDR1 MGHDK, CDR2 SYGVNS. As DNA, the CDR3 is TGTGCCAGCAGGCCTCCTAACGGGGTTGGCTACGAGCAGTACTTC. This translates into CASRPPNGVGYEQYF.